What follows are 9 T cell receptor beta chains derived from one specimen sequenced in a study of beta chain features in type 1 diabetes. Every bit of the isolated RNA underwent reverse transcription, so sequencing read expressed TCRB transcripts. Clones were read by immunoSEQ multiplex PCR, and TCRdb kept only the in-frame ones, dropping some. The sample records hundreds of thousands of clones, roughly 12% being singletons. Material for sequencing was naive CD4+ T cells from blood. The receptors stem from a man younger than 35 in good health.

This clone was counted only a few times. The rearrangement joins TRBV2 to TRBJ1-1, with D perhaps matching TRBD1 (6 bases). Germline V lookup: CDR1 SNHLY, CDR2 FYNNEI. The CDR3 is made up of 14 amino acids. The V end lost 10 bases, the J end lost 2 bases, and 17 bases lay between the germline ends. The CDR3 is CATTIYRANTEAFF. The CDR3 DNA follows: TGTGCCACCACCATTTACAGGGCAAACACTGAAGCTTTCTTT.

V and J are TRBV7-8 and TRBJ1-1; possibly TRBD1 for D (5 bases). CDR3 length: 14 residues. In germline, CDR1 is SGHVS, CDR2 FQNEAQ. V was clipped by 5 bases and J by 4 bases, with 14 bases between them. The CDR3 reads CASSRITGVTEAFF. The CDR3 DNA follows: TGTGCCAGCAGCCGAATTACAGGAGTCACTGAAGCTTTCTTT.

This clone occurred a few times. The CDR3 sequence is CSAHGQETQYF. The DNA for the CDR3 is TGCAGTGCTCACGGTCAAGAGACCCAGTACTTC. The chain joins TRBV20-1 to TRBJ2-5; D not certain. The V and J ends lost 5 bases and 2 bases respectively, with 6 bases between them. Germline V gene lookup returns CDR1 DFQATT and CDR2 SNEGSKA (reference sequence). The CDR3 covers 11 residues.

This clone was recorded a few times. CDR3 amino acids: CASSPPNQHLGTGELFF. The CDR3 region has the DNA TGTGCCAGCTCACCACCGAACCAACACCTCGGGACCGGGGAGCTGTTTTTT. The chain links TRBV18 to TRBJ2-2, with D hard to call. From germline, CDR1 is KGHSH and CDR2 LQKENI. This CDR3 spans 17 amino acids. Trimming took off 0 bases at V and 5 bases at J, with 16 bases between the two ends. Combining the CDR3 with reference TRBV18 and TRBJ2-2 gives the whole variable domain NAGVMQNPRHLVRRRGQEARLRCSPMKGHSHVYWYRQLPEEGLKFMVYLQKENIIDESGMPKERFSAEFPKEGPSILRIQQVVRGDSAAYFCASSPPNQHLGTGELFFGEGSRLTVL.

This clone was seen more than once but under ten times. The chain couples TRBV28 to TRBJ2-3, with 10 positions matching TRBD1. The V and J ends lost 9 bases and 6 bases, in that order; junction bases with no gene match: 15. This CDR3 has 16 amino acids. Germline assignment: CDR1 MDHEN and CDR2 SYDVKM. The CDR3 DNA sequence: TGTGCCAGTGACGACGGCGGGACAGGGGCCGCGGATACGCAGTATTTT. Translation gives CASDDGGTGAADTQYF.

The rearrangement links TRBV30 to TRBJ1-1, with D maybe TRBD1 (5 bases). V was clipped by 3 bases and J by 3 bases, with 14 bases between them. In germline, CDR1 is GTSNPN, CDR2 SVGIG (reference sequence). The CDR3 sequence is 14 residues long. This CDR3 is CAWRAGRRDTEAFF. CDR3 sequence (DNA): TGTGCCTGGAGAGCGGGGCGGCGGGACACTGAAGCTTTCTTT.

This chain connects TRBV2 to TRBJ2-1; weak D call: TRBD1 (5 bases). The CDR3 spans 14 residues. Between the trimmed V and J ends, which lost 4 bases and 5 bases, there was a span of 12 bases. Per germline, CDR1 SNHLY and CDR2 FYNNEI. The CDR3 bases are TGTGCCAGCAGTGCGAGGACACTTGACAATGAGCAGTTCTTC. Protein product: CASSARTLDNEQFF.

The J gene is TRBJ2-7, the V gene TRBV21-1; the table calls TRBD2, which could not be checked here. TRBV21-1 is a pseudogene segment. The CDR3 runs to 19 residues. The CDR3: CASSTPHDVGGMASYEQYF. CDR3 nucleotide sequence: TGTGCCAGCAGCACCCCACACGACGTCGGAGGGATGGCTTCCTACGAGCAGTACTTC.

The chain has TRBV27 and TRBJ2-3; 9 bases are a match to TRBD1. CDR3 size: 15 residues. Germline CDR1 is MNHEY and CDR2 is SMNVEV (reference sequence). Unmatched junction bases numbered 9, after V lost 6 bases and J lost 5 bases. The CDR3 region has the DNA TGTGCCAGCAGAGACAGGGGGGTTTCGGTAGATACGCAGTATTTT. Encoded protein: CASRDRGVSVDTQYF.